The 15 T cell receptor beta chains below all came from one sample that was sequenced in a study of blood T cell repertoires in COVID-19. Some clones are missing from TCRdb's copy, which holds only in-frame ones; the method was immunoSEQ multiplex PCR. The sample gives about 80,000 clones, over 75% of which show up once; 9.5% to 15% is in the top ten. The sequencing input was peripheral blood. Receptors were obtained from a man older than 75 with acute or convalescent COVID-19.

This chain uses TRBV10-3 with TRBJ2-5, with D possibly TRBD1 on 6 matching bases. V shed 7 bases and J shed 2 bases, with 11 bases lying between them. The CDR3 is made up of 13 amino acids. Germline lookup yields CDR1 ENHRY and CDR2 SYGVKD. The CDR3: CAITQGQQETQYF. The CDR3, as DNA: TGTGCCATCACCCAAGGACAGCAAGAGACCCAGTACTTC.

This clone was observed once. The rearrangement joins TRBV10-2 to TRBJ1-6, with TRBD1 as a possible D gene (5 bases). CDR3 length: 16 residues. The germline V gene encodes CDR1 WSHSY and CDR2 SAAADI. The V end was cut by 0 bases, the J end by 9 bases, with 15 bases between. The CDR3 nucleotides are TGCGCCAGCAGTGAGTCGGTTGGAGGGACGAGTTCACCCCTCCACTTT. This sequence encodes CASSESVGGTSSPLHF.

The chain combines TRBV9 with TRBJ2-1, with 15 positions matching TRBD2. Trimming at V came to 4 bases and at J to 9 bases, leaving 5 bases not matched to a gene. Germline V gene sequence: CDR1 SGDLS, CDR2 YYNGEE. This CDR3 contains 15 residues. CDR3 nucleotide sequence: TGTGCCAGCAGCCCGGGACTAGCGGGGGGTAGTGAGCAGTTCTTC. Translating gives CASSPGLAGGSEQFF.

The chain recombines TRBV27 with TRBJ1-1; weak D call: TRBD1 (5 bases). Trimming stripped 8 bases from V and 3 bases from J, with 13 bases between. This CDR3 is 13 amino acids long. Germline V gene data show CDR1 as MNHEY and CDR2 as SMNVEV (reference sequence). The CDR3 here is CASYRTTHTEAFF. CDR3 sequence (DNA): TGTGCCAGCTACCGGACAACCCACACTGAAGCTTTCTTT.

This clone has a single count. This sequence joins TRBV10-3 and TRBJ1-2, with 7 bases matching TRBD1. V lost 4 bases, J lost 2 bases, and 7 bases stayed unmatched. The CDR3 is 15 residues long. Germline V CDR1 and CDR2: ENHRY, SYGVKD. The CDR3 loop reads CAISAPAGQNYGYTF. As DNA, the CDR3 is TGTGCCATCAGTGCCCCCGCGGGACAGAACTATGGCTACACCTTC.

The rearrangement joins TRBV5-4 to TRBJ2-7, with 9 bases matching TRBD2. This CDR3 has 16 amino acids. Losses at the gene ends were 0 bases for V and 1 base for J; bases not matched to a gene: 5. Germline loops: CDR1 SGHNT, CDR2 YYREEE (reference sequence). CDR3 in amino acids: CASSLAAGGRSYEQYF. The CDR3 coding sequence is TGTGCCAGCAGCTTGGCCGCGGGGGGGAGGTCCTACGAGCAGTACTTC.

This chain connects TRBV6-5 to TRBJ2-2; TRBD1 agrees at 7 bases. The J segment lost 1 base and the V segment lost 7 bases, leaving 6 bases of the junction unmatched. Germline CDR1 and CDR2: MNHEY and SVGAGI. This CDR3 has 15 amino acids. Here the CDR3 reads CASKRGGQNTGELFF. In nucleotides, the CDR3 is TGTGCCAGCAAGCGAGGGGGCCAGAACACCGGGGAGCTGTTTTTT.

The chain carries TRBV2 and TRBJ1-2, with 7 bases aligning to TRBD1. V lost 9 bases and J lost 3; bases outside the gene matches: 7. Germline assignment: CDR1 SNHLY and CDR2 FYNNEI. The CDR3 spans 13 residues. CDR3 residues: CASRGQDDYGYTF. The CDR3 DNA reads as TGTGCCAGTAGAGGACAGGACGACTATGGCTACACCTTC.

The gene calls are TRBV10-1 and TRBJ2-5, with 9 bases fitting TRBD2. V shed 0 bases and J 0 bases; nucleotides not matched to a gene: 5. The CDR3 spans 17 residues. Germline CDR1 reads WNHNN; CDR2 reads SYGVQD (reference sequence). The CDR3 sequence: CASSESSAGGYQETQYF. In DNA, the CDR3 is TGCGCCAGCAGTGAGTCGTCAGCGGGGGGCTACCAAGAGACCCAGTACTTC.

Points on this clone: The same CDR3 is also encoded by other DNA sequences in this sample. This chain joins TRBV9 and TRBJ2-5; 13 positions agree with TRBD2. Per the germline V gene, CDR1 is SGDLS and CDR2 is YYNGEE. Trimming removed 4 bases from V and 5 bases from J; junction bases left unmatched: 14. The CDR3 sequence is 18 residues long. The CDR3 DNA sequence: TGTGCCAGCAGCCCAAGAACTAGCGGGGGGGCCTTGTGGGAGACCCAGTACTTC. This gives the protein CASSPRTSGGALWETQYF. The whole variable domain, remainder taken from reference TRBV9 and TRBJ2-5, is DSGVTQTPKHLITATGQRVTLRCSPRSGDLSVYWYQQSLDQGLQFLIQYYNGEERAKGNILERFSAQQFPDLHSELNLSSLELGDSALYFCASSPRTSGGALWETQYFGPGTRLLVL.

This chain links TRBV7-9 with TRBJ2-5; D call uncertain. With 4 bases removed from V and 5 bases from J, the gap between germline ends came to 8 bases. CDR3 length equals 12 residues. Germline CDR1 SEHNR, CDR2 FQNEAQ (reference sequence). The CDR3 nucleotides read TGTGCCAGCAGCTCCCAAATGGAGACCCAGTACTTC. Protein product: CASSSQMETQYF.

In its sample, this clone was seen a few times. This sequence joins TRBV7-8 and TRBJ1-2; 7 bases agree with TRBD1. CDR3 length: 15 amino acids. Germline trimming cut 0 bases from V and 3 bases from J; bases unmatched to any gene: 4. Germline values: CDR1 SGHVS, CDR2 FQNEAQ. CDR3 in DNA: TGTGCCAGCAGCTTAGCGGGGGACAGACACTATGGCTACACCTTC. Translated, it gives CASSLAGDRHYGYTF.

This clone appeared a single time. V gene TRBV7-3 combines with J gene TRBJ2-5; 11 positions agree with TRBD2. Trimming removed 4 bases from V and 4 bases from J; junction bases left unmatched: 5. The V gene's germline CDR1 is SGHTA and CDR2 FQGTGA. This CDR3 is 15 amino acids long. The CDR3 reads CASSYSGGARETQYF. For the CDR3, the DNA is TGTGCCAGCAGCTATAGCGGGGGGGCCCGAGAGACCCAGTACTTC. Supplemented by reference TRBV7-3 and TRBJ2-5, the full variable domain reads GAGVSQTPSNKVTEKGKYVELRCDPISGHTALYWYRQSLGQGPEFLIYFQGTGAADDSGLPNDRFFAVRPEGSVSTLKIQRTERGDSAVYLCASSYSGGARETQYFGPGTRLLVL.

J is TRBJ1-5 and V is TRBV18; 8 nucleotides agree with TRBD1. In germline, CDR1 is KGHSH, CDR2 LQKENI. J gave up 4 bases and V 5 bases, and 4 bases lay outside the gene matches. The CDR3 is 14 amino acids. In DNA form, the CDR3 reads TGTGCCAGCTCATCGACAGGGGAAAATCAGCCCCAGCATTTT. Translated: CASSSTGENQPQHF.

The J gene is TRBJ2-3, the V gene TRBV12-2; no check of the table's D call, TRBD2, against the DNA was made. TRBV12-2 is termed a pseudogene. This CDR3 comprises 17 residues. CDR3 DNA: TGTGCAAGTCGCTTAGCGTGGCGGGGGGGCCAAACAGATACGCAGTATTTT. Translated, it gives CASRLAWRGGQTDTQYF.